The 6 T cell receptor beta chains reported below all come from one sample, sequenced in a study of blood T cell repertoires in COVID-19. Only in-frame clones appear in the TCRdb table, and some are missing; sequencing was by immunoSEQ multiplex PCR. The table has about 190,000 clones, less than 85% seen once. Sample: peripheral blood. These receptors were obtained from a woman aged 50 to 60 with acute or convalescent COVID-19.

To note about this clone: At one end the junction does not follow the germline gene, possibly because of a read error. The chain is built from TRBV12-3 or TRBV12-4 and TRBJ2-3; 9 bases match TRBD2. The CDR3 spans 12 residues. In nucleotides, the CDR3 is TGTGCCAGCAGTCTCGGGACTAGCCCAGTATTTTTT. Protein: CASSLGTSPVFF.

The chain links TRBV10-3 to TRBJ1-3; D remains ambiguous. The CDR3 length is 13 residues. CDR1 is ENHRY and CDR2 is SYGVKD in the germline V gene. V dropped 4 bases and J dropped 4 bases, with 8 bases sitting between them. The CDR3: CAISVTVGNTIYF. In DNA, the CDR3 is TGTGCCATCAGTGTCACGGTCGGAAACACCATATATTTT.

CDR3 loop: CSAEGDLGTQYF. The CDR3 nucleotides read TGCAGCGCAGAGGGGGATCTGGGTACGCAGTATTTT. The chain joins TRBV29-1 to TRBJ2-3; D may be TRBD1 (6 bases). The germline V gene encodes CDR1 SQVTM and CDR2 ANQGSEA. V was shortened by 7 bases and J by 8 bases, with 16 bases between the two germline ends. CDR3 size: 12 residues.

In its sample, this clone was seen once. V and J are TRBV14 and TRBJ1-2, with TRBD1 identical over 8 bases. CDR1 SGHDN and CDR2 FVKESK come from the germline V gene. The CDR3 runs to 15 residues. J gave up 6 bases and V 0 bases, and 6 bases lay outside the gene matches. CDR3 sequence reads: CASSQDRAGGHGYTF. The CDR3 DNA is TGTGCCAGCAGCCAAGATCGGGCAGGGGGCCATGGCTACACCTTC. The variable domain in full, completed from reference TRBV14 and TRBJ1-2, reads EAGVTQFPSHSVIEKGQTVTLRCDPISGHDNLYWYRRVMGKEIKFLLHFVKESKQDESGMPNNRFLAERTGGTYSTLKVQPAELEDSGVYFCASSQDRAGGHGYTFGSGTRLTVV.

The V call is TRBV5-1, the J call TRBJ1-2; no definite D call. The CDR3 is made up of 12 amino acids. With 1 base removed from V and 5 bases from J, the gap between germline ends came to 6 bases. The germline V gene has CDR1 SGHRS and CDR2 YFSETQ. CDR3 in DNA: TGCGCCAGCAGCTTGCTCTCGTATGGCTACACCTTC. Encoded protein: CASSLLSYGYTF. The full variable domain, rest sourced from reference TRBV5-1 and TRBJ1-2, is KAGVTQTPRYLIKTRGQQVTLSCSPISGHRSVSWYQQTPGQGLQFLFEYFSETQRNKGNFPGRFSGRQFSNSRSEMNVSTLELGDSALYLCASSLLSYGYTFGSGTRLTVV.

The chain uses TRBV3-1 (or the pseudogene TRBV3-2) and TRBJ1-2; D gene ambiguous. The CDR3 runs 15 residues. Germline CDR1 reads LGHDT; CDR2 reads YNNKEL (reference sequence). Deletions cut 1 base from V and 0 bases from J, with 9 bases between. The CDR3 loop reads CASSQGPGSNYGYTF. The CDR3, as DNA: TGTGCCAGCAGCCAAGGGCCCGGGTCTAACTATGGCTACACCTTC.